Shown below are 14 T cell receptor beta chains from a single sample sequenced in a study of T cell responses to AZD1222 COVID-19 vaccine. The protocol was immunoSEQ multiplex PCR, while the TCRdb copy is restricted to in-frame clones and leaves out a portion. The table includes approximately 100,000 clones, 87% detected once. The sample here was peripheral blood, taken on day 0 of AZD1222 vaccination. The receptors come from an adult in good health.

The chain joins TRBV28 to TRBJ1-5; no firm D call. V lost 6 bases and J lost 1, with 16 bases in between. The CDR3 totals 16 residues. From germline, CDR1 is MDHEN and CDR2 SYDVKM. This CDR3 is CASSPIGLRSNQPQHF. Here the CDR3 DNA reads TGTGCCAGCAGCCCCATCGGCCTCAGGAGCAATCAGCCCCAGCATTTT.

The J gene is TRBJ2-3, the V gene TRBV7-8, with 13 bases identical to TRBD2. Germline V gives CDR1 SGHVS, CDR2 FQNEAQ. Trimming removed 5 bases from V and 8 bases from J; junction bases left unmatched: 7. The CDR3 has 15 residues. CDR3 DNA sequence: TGTGCCAGCAGCCCGACTAGCGGGGGGCTCCTTACGCAGTATTTT. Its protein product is CASSPTSGGLLTQYF.

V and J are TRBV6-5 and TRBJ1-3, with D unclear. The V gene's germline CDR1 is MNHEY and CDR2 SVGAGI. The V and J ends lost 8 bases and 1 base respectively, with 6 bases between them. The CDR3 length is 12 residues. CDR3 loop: CASWGSGNTIYF. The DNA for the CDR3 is TGTGCCAGCTGGGGTTCTGGAAACACCATATATTTT.

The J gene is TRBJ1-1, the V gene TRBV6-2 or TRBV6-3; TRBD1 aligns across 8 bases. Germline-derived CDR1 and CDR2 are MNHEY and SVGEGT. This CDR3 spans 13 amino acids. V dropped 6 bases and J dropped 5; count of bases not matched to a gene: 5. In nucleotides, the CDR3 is TGTGCCAGCAGCCCCCAGGGGGCGACTGAAGCTTTCTTT. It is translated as CASSPQGATEAFF.

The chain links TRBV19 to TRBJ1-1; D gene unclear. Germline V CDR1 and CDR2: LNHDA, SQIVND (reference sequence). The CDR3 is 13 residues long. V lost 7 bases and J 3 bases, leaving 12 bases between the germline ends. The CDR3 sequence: CASITSDYTEAFF. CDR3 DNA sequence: TGTGCCAGTATAACCAGTGATTACACTGAAGCTTTCTTT.

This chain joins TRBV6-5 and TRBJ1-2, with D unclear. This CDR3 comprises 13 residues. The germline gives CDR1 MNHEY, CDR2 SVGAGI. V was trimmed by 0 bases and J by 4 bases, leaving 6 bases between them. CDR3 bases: TGTGCCAGCAGTTACTCGACGGGCTATGGCTACACCTTC. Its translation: CASSYSTGYGYTF.

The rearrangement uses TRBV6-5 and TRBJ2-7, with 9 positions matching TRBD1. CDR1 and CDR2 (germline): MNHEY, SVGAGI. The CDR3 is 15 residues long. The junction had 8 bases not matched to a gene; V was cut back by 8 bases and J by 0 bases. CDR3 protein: CASAQTGGGSYEQYF. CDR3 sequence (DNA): TGTGCCAGCGCCCAGACAGGGGGAGGCTCCTACGAGCAGTACTTC.

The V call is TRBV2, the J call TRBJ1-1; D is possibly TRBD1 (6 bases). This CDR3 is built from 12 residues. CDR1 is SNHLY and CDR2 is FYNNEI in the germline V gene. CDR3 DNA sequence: TGTGCGGGCGGGGGCGCCCGCACTGAAGCTTTCTTT. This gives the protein CAGGGARTEAFF. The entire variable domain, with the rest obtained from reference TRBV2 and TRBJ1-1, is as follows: EPEVTQTPSHQVTQMGQEVILRCVPISNHLYFYWYRQILGQKVEFLVSFYNNEISEKSEIFDDQFSVERPDGSNFTLKIRSTKLEDSAMYFCAGGGARTEAFFGQGTRLTVV.

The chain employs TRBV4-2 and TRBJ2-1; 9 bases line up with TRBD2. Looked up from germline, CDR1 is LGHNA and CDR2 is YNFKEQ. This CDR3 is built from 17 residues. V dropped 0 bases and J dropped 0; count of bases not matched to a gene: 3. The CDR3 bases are TGTGCCAGCAGCCAAGAGCGGGAGGGGAGCTCCTACAATGAGCAGTTCTTC. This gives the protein CASSQEREGSSYNEQFF.

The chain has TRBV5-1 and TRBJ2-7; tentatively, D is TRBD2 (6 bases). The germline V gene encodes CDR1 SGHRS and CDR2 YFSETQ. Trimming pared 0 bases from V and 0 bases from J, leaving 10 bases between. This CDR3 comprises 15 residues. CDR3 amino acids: CASSLELASSYEQYF. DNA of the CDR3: TGCGCCAGCAGCTTGGAACTAGCCTCCTCCTACGAGCAGTACTTC. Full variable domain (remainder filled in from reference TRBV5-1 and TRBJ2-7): KAGVTQTPRYLIKTRGQQVTLSCSPISGHRSVSWYQQTPGQGLQFLFEYFSETQRNKGNFPGRFSGRQFSNSRSEMNVSTLELGDSALYLCASSLELASSYEQYFGPGTRLTVT.

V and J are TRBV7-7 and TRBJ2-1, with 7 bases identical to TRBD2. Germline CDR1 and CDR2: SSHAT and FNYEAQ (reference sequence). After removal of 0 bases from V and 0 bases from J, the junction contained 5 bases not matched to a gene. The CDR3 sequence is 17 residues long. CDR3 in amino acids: CASSLALGGSSYNEQFF. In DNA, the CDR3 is TGTGCCAGCAGCTTAGCGCTAGGCGGGAGCTCCTACAATGAGCAGTTCTTC. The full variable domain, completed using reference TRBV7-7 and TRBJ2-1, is GAGVSQSPRYKVTKRGQDVTLRCDPISSHATLYWYQQALGQGPEFLTYFNYEAQPDKSGLPSDRFSAERPEGSISTLTIQRTEQRDSAMYRCASSLALGGSSYNEQFFGPGTRLTVL.

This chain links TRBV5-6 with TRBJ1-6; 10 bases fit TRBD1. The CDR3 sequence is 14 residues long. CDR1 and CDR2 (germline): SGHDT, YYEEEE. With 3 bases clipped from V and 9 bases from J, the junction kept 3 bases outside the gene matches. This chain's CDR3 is CASSSGQGGSPLHF. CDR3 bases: TGTGCCAGCAGCTCTGGACAGGGGGGTTCACCCCTCCACTTT.

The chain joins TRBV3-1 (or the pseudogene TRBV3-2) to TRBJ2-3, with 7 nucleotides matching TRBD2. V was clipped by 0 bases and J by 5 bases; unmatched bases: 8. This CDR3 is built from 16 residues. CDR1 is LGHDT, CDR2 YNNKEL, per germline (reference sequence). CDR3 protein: CASSQDGGLGVDTQYF. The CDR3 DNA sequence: TGTGCCAGCAGCCAAGATGGTGGACTAGGGGTAGATACGCAGTATTTT.

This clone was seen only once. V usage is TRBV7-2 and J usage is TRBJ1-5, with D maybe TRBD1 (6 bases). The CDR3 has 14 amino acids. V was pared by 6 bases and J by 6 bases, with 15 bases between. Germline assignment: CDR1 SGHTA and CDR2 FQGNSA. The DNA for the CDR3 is TGTGCCAGCAGTTCTACAGGGATTACTCAGCCCCAGCATTTT. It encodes CASSSTGITQPQHF.